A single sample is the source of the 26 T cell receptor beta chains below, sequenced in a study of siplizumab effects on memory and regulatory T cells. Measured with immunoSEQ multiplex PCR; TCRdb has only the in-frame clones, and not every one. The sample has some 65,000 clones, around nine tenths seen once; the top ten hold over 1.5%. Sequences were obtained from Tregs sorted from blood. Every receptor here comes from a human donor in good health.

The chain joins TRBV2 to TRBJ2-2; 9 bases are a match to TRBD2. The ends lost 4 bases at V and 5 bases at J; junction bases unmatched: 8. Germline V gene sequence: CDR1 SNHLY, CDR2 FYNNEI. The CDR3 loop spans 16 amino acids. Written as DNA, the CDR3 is TGTGCCAGCAGTGGTCCGGGCGGGAGGGGAACCGGGGAGCTGTTTTTT. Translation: CASSGPGGRGTGELFF.

The CDR3 sequence is CASSLDRRTYEQYF. CDR3 bases: TGTGCCAGCAGTTTAGACAGAAGAACCTACGAGCAGTACTTC. V is TRBV27 and J is TRBJ2-7, with D possibly matching TRBD1 (5 bases). V was shortened by 2 bases and J by 2 bases, with 10 bases between the two germline ends. The length of the CDR3 is 14 residues. Germline V gene lookup returns CDR1 MNHEY and CDR2 SMNVEV (reference sequence).

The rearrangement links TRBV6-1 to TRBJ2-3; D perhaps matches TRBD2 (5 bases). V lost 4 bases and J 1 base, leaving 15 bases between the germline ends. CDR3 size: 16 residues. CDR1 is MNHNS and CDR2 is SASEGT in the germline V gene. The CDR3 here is CASSAQRGPGTDTQYF. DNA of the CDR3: TGTGCCAGCAGTGCCCAACGGGGTCCAGGCACAGATACGCAGTATTTT.

The CDR3 nucleotides are TGTGCCAGCAGCTTAGGTTTGGTGAGAAACACTGAAGCTTTCTTT. Its protein is CASSLGLVRNTEAFF. The J gene is TRBJ1-1, the V gene TRBV7-2; D unclear. V lost 1 base and J lost 2, with 11 bases in between. The CDR3 is 15 residues long. Germline assignment: CDR1 SGHTA and CDR2 FQGNSA.

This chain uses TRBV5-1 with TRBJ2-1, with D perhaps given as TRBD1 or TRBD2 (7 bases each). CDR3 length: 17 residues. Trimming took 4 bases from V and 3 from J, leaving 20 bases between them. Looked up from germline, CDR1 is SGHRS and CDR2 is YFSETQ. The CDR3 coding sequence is TGCGCCAGCAGCCCCCAGGGGGGCGGGAGATACTACAATGAGCAGTTCTTC. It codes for CASSPQGGGRYYNEQFF. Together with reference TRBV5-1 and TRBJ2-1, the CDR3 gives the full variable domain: KAGVTQTPRYLIKTRGQQVTLSCSPISGHRSVSWYQQTPGQGLQFLFEYFSETQRNKGNFPGRFSGRQFSNSRSEMNVSTLELGDSALYLCASSPQGGGRYYNEQFFGPGTRLTVL.

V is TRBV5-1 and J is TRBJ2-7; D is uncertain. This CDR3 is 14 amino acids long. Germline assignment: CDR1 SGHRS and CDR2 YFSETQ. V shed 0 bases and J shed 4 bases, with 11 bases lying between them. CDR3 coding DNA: TGCGCCAGCAGCTTGGCCCTTCCCGGGTACGAGCAGTACTTC. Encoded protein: CASSLALPGYEQYF. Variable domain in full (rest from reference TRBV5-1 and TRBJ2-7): KAGVTQTPRYLIKTRGQQVTLSCSPISGHRSVSWYQQTPGQGLQFLFEYFSETQRNKGNFPGRFSGRQFSNSRSEMNVSTLELGDSALYLCASSLALPGYEQYFGPGTRLTVT.

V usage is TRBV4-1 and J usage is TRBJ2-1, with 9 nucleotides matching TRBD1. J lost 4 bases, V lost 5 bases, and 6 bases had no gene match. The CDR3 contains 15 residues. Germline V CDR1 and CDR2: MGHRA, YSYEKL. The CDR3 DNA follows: TGCGCCAGCAGCAGCCGGGACAGGGATTACAATGAGCAGTTCTTC. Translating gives CASSSRDRDYNEQFF.

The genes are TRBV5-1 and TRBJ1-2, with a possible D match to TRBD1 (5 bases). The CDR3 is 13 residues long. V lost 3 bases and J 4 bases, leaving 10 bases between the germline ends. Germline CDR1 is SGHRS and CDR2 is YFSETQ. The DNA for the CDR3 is TGCGCCAGCAGCTACGAGGGGTTCTATGGCTACACCTTC. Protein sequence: CASSYEGFYGYTF.

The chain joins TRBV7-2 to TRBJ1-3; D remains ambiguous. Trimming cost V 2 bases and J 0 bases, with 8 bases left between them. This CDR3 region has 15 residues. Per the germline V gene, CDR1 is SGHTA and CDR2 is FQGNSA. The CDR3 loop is CASSLYGSSGNTIYF. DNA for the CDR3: TGTGCCAGCAGCTTATACGGCAGCTCTGGAAACACCATATATTTT.

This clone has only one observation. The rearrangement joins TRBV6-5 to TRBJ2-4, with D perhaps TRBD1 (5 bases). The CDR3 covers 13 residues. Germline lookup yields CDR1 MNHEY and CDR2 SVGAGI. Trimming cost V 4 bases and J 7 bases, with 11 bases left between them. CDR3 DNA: TGTGCCAGCAGTTCGCAGGGTCGGAACATTCAGTACTTC. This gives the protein CASSSQGRNIQYF.

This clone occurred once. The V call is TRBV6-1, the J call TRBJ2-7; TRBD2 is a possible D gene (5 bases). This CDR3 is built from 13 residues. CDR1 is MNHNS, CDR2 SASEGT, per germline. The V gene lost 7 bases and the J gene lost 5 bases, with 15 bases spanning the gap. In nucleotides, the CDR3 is TGTGCCAGCAATAGCGACTCCCCCAACGAGCAGTACTTC. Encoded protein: CASNSDSPNEQYF.

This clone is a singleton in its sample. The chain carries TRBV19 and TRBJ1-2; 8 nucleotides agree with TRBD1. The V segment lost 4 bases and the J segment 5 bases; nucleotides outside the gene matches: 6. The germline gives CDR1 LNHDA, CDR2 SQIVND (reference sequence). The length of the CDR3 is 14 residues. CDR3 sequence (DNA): TGTGCCAGTAGTAGAGGACAGGGCCGATATGGCTACACCTTC. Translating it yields CASSRGQGRYGYTF.

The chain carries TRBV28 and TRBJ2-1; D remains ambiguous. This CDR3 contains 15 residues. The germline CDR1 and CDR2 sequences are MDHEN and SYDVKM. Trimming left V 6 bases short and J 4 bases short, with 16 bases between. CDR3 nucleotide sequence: TGTGCCAGCAGACGACAAGAGATAATGTACAATGAGCAGTTCTTC. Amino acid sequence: CASRRQEIMYNEQFF. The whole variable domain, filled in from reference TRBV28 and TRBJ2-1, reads DVKVTQSSRYLVKRTGEKVFLECVQDMDHENMFWYRQDPGLGLRLIYFSYDVKMKEKGDIPEGYSVSREKKERFSLILESASTNQTSMYLCASRRQEIMYNEQFFGPGTRLTVL.

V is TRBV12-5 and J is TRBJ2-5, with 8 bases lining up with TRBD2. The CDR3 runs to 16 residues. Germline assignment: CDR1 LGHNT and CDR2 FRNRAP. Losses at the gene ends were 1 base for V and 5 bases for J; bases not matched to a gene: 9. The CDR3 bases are TGTGCTAGTGGTTTGGCGCTAGCGGGCCCTCGGGAGACCCAGTACTTC. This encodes CASGLALAGPRETQYF.

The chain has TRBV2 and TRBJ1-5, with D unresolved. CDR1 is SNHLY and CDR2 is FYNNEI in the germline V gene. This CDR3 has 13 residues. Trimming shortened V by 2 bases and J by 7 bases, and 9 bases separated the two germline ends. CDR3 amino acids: CASSEQGLQPQHF. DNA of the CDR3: TGTGCCAGCAGTGAACAAGGTTTGCAGCCCCAGCATTTT. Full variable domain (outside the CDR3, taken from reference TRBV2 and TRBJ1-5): EPEVTQTPSHQVTQMGQEVILRCVPISNHLYFYWYRQILGQKVEFLVSFYNNEISEKSEIFDDQFSVERPDGSNFTLKIRSTKLEDSAMYFCASSEQGLQPQHFGDGTRLSIL.

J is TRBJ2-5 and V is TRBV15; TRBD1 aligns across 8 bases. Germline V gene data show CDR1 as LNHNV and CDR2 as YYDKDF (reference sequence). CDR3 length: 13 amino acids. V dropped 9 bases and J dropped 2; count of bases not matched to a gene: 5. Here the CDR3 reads CATSTGAQETQYF. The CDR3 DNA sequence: TGTGCCACGTCGACAGGGGCTCAAGAGACCCAGTACTTC.

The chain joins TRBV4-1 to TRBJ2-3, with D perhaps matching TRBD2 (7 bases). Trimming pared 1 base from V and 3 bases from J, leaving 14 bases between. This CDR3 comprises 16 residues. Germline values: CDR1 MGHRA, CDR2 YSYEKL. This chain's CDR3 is CASSQVEGRGTDTQYF. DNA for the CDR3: TGCGCCAGCAGCCAAGTGGAAGGGAGGGGGACAGATACGCAGTATTTT.

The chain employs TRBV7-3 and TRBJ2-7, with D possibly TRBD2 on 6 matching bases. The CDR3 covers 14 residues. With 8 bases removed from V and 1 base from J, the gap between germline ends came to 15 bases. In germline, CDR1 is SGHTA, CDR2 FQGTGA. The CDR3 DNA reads TGTGCCAGCCGACTGGGAGGCCGGTCCTACGAGCAGTACTTC. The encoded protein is CASRLGGRSYEQYF.

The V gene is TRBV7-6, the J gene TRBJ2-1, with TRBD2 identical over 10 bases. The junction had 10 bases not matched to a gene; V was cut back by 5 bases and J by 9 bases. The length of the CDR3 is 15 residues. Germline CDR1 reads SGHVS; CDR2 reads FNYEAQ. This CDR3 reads CASSMLAGVGLEQFF. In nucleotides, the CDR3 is TGTGCCAGCAGCATGCTAGCGGGAGTAGGGCTTGAGCAGTTCTTC. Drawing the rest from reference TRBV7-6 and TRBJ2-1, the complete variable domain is GAGVSQSPRYKVTKRGQDVALRCDPISGHVSLYWYRQALGQGPEFLTYFNYEAQQDKSGLPNDRFSAERPEGSISTLTIQRTEQRDSAMYRCASSMLAGVGLEQFFGPGTRLTVL.

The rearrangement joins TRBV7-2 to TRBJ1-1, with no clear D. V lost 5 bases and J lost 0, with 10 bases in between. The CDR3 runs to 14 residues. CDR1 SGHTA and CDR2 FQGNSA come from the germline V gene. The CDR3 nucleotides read TGTGCCAGCAGCAGCTCCCCTGTGAACACTGAAGCTTTCTTT. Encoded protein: CASSSSPVNTEAFF.

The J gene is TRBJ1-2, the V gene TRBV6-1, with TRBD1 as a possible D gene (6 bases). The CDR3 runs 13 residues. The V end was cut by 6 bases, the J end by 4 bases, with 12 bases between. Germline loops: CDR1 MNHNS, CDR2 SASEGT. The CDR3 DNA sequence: TGTGCCAGCAGCTACAGGGTTACCTATGGCTACACCTTC. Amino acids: CASSYRVTYGYTF.

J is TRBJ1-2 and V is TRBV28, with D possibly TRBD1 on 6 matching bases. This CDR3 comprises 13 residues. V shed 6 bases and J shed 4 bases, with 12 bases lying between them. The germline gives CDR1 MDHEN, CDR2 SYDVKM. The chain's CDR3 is CASSPGQSYGYTF. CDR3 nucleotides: TGTGCCAGCAGCCCAGGACAGTCCTATGGCTACACCTTC.

The CDR3 reads CASSGARSNQPQHF. CDR3 bases: TGTGCCAGCTCAGGAGCCAGATCCAATCAGCCCCAGCATTTT. J is TRBJ1-5 and V is TRBV18, with D hard to call. Trimming took 5 bases from V and 3 from J, leaving 11 bases between them. Looked up from germline, CDR1 is KGHSH and CDR2 is LQKENI. The CDR3 length is 14 residues.

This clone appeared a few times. The CDR3, as DNA: TGTGCCAGCAGTCCACAGGGGGCGCAAGCTTTCTTT. Protein sequence: CASSPQGAQAFF. The gene calls are TRBV6-5 and TRBJ1-1; TRBD1 matches at 9 bases. From germline, CDR1 is MNHEY and CDR2 SVGAGI. The V and J ends lost 5 bases and 9 bases, in that order; junction bases with no gene match: 4. This CDR3 region has 12 residues.

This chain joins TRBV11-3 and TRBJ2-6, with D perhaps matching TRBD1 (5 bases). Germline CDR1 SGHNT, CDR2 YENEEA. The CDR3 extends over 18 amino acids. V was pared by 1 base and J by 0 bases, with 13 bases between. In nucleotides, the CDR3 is TGTGCCAGCAGCTTAGGACAGTACTTCAGCTCTGGGGCCAACGTCCTGACTTTC. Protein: CASSLGQYFSSGANVLTF.

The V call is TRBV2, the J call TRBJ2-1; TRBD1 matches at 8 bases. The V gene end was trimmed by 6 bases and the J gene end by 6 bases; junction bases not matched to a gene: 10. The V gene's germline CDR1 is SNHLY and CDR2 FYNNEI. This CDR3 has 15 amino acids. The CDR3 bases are TGTGCCAGCAGACCCCCCGGACAGGGAAGCAATGAGCAGTTCTTC. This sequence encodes CASRPPGQGSNEQFF.